Sequencing of this T cell receptor beta chain was carried out in a study of cytomegalovirus exposure and HLA in healthy donors. Study-level background: The approximately 610 first-cohort repertoires shared a platform with the roughly 130 validation repertoires, as reported in a later analysis.

The data were produced by immunoSEQ multiplex PCR, yet TCRdb's version contains in-frame clones alone and is incomplete. The data hold about 150,000 clones, with roughly nine tenths observed a single time. Germline CDR1 and CDR2: SGHVS and FNYEAQ. The V and J ends lost 4 bases and 6 bases, in that order; junction bases with no gene match: 7. This CDR3 is 15 amino acids long. Study-wide points: Most TCR sequences were seen very rarely across donors, but some public TCRs occurred in many. Clusters of TCRs from the first cohort tended to co-occur in the roughly 120 validation repertoires (as a later analysis found). The study listed some 160 cytomegalovirus-associated TCR beta chains.

A word on this clone: The antigen is not known.

Sequencing was carried out using PBMCs. The sequence came from a woman aged 18-35 years in good health and CMV-seropositive. The gene calls are TRBV7-6 and TRBJ1-4; 8 nucleotides align to TRBD1. CDR3 nucleotide sequence: TGTGCCAGCAGCTCAACCGGGACAGGAGATGAAAAACTGTTTTTT. Its protein product is CASSSTGTGDEKLFF.